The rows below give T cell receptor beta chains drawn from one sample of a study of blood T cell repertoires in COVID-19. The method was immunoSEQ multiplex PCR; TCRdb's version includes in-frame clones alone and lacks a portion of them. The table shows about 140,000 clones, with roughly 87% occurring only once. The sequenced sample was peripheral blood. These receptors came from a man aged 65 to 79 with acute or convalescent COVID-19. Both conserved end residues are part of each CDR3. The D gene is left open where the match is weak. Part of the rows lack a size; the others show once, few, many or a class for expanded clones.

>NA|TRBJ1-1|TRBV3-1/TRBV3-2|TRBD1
CASSPRDRRNTEAFF
TGTGCCAGCAGCCCTCGGGACAGGAGAAACACTGAAGCTTTCTTT
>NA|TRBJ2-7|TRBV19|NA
CASSIGQSYEQYF
TGTGCCAGTAGTATAGGGCAGTCCTACGAGCAGTACTTC
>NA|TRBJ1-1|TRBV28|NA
CASSLTQVNTEAFF
TGTGCCAGCAGTTTAACCCAGGTGAACACTGAAGCTTTCTTT
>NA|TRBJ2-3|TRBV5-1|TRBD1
CASSLGQQGDTQYF
TGCGCCAGCAGCCTGGGACAGCAGGGAGATACGCAGTATTTT
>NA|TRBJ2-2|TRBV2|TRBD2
CASSEIPSGRSGELFF
TGTGCCAGCAGTGAAATTCCTAGCGGGAGATCCGGGGAGCTGTTTTTT
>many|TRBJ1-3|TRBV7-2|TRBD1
CASSLEGQGAMGNTIYF
TGTGCCAGCAGCTTAGAGGGACAGGGGGCAATGGGAAACACCATATATTTT
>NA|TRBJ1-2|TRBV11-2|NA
CASSLTPRGIGGYTF
TGTGCCAGCAGCCTCACCCCGCGGGGGATTGGAGGCTACACCTTC
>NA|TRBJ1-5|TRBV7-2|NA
CASSLGLVNQPQHF
TGTGCCAGCAGCCTAGGTCTTGTGAATCAGCCCCAGCATTTT
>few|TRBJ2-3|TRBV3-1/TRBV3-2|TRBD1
CASSQDHQGEDTQYF
TGTGCCAGCAGCCAAGATCATCAGGGGGAAGATACGCAGTATTTT
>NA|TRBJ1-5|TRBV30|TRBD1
CAWSVGTGRQPQHF
TGTGCCTGGAGTGTAGGGACAGGAAGGCAGCCCCAGCATTTT
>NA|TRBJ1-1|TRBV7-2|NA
CASSLNRENTEAFF
TGTGCCAGCAGCTTAAACAGGGAGAACACTGAAGCTTTCTTT
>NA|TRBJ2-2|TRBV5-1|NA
CASSLVRNTGELFF
TGCGCCAGCAGCTTGGTGAGGAACACCGGGGAGCTGTTTTTT
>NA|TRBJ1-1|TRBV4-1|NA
CATSPRQSTPEAFF
TGCGCCACCTCCCCGAGACAGAGTACACCTGAAGCTTTCTTT
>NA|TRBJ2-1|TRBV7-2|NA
CASSLFDSDNEQFF
TGTGCCAGCAGCCTATTCGACAGCGACAATGAGCAGTTCTTC
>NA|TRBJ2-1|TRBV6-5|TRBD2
CASSSLAGFGEQFF
TGTGCCAGCAGTAGCCTAGCGGGATTCGGTGAGCAGTTCTTC
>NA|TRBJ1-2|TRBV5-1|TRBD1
CASSLGSSLGGWGYTF
TGCGCCAGCAGCTTGGGCAGCTCTTTAGGGGGCTGGGGCTACACCTTC
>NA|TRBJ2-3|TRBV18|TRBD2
CASSPLGGRTDTQYF
TGTGCCAGCTCACCCCTGGGCGGGAGGACAGATACGCAGTATTTT
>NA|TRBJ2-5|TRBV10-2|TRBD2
CASSSGGRETQYF
TGCGCCAGCTCTAGCGGGGGGCGGGAGACCCAGTACTTC
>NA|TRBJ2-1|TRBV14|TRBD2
CASSQGLFAGASNEQFF
TGTGCCAGCAGCCAAGGGTTGTTTGCGGGAGCATCCAATGAGCAGTTCTTC
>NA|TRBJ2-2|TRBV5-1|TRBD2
CASSPGLAGGQAGELFF
TGCGCCAGCAGCCCGGGACTAGCGGGAGGGCAAGCCGGGGAGCTGTTTTTT
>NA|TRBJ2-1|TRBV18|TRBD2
CASSGLAGGYNEQFF
TGTGCCAGCTCCGGACTAGCGGGGGGCTACAATGAGCAGTTCTTC
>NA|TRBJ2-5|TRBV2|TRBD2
CASTRGASGRGETQYF
TGTGCCAGCACCAGGGGGGCTAGCGGGAGAGGGGAGACCCAGTACTTC
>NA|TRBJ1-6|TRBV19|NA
CATSRGDPGGSPLHF
TGTGCCACCTCGAGGGGGGACCCGGGAGGTTCACCCCTCCACTTT